Detailed here is one T cell receptor (beta chain). Its antigen remains unidentified. Via MiXCR, TCRdb re-called the reads, giving one row per CDR3 protein. The repertoire holds fewer than 550,000 distinct CDR3 sequences, with under 40% as singletons. This sample is drawn from a study of T cell repertoires in cytomegalovirus infection. For the study at large: An indication of both CMV infection and matching HLA type came from public TCR beta signatures. Study-level results: HLA-C-restricted CMV clonotypes gave the most frequent clonotype in two of eight donors. Identification of carriers of CMV plus the relevant HLA was achieved through cumulative public TCR beta family frequency.

The V gene lost 4 bases and the J gene lost 6 bases, with 14 bases spanning the gap. Germline CDR1 reads MGHRA; CDR2 reads YSYEKL. The CDR3 runs 14 residues. The source of this sequence is a human donor in good health (CMV status not recorded). Some clones in this sample may be carry-over from other donors' samples. The sequenced sample was PBMCs. The chain has TRBV4-1 and TRBJ2-3; no firm D call. In DNA, the CDR3 is TGCGCCAGCAGCCCCCTTCAAACAAGGGATACGCAGTATTTT. Translated, it gives CASSPLQTRDTQYF.